Listed below are T cell receptor beta chains from one sample, sequenced in a study of post-analysis software for immune sequencing data. TCRdb processed the PCR reads anew with MiXCR; each CDR3 protein has one entry. The repertoire has approximately 690,000 distinct CDR3 sequences, more than 50% of them found once; the top ten carry approximately 10%. The sample taken for sequencing was blood. Receptors were obtained from a girl aged 2 to 9 with multiple sclerosis. The CDR3 runs from the conserved cysteine through the conserved F or W. The D gene is left open where the match is weak. The size field is filled for only some rows; it gives once, few, many or a size class.

>-|TRBV3-1|-|TRBJ2-7
TGTGCCAGCAGCGTTCGGCGGGGAGGTTACGAGCAGTACTTC
CASSVRRGGYEQYF
>-|TRBV20-1|TRBD1|TRBJ1-2
TGCAGTGCTTACGACAGGGGGAACTATGGCTACACCTTC
CSAYDRGNYGYTF
>-|TRBV20-1|TRBD1|TRBJ2-3
TGCAGTGCTACGACAGGGGGCACCGCAGATACGCAGTATTTT
CSATTGGTADTQYF
>few|TRBV7-9|-|TRBJ2-1
TGTGCCAGCAGCTCCGGTCGGAATGAGCAGTTCTTC
CASSSGRNEQFF
>-|TRBV28|TRBD1|TRBJ1-5
TGTGCCAGCAGTTTCGCGGACAGGACCGGCTTCAATCAGCCCCAGCATTTT
CASSFADRTGFNQPQHF
>few|TRBV11-2|TRBD2|TRBJ2-7
TGTGCCAGCAGGGGCGGGAGCTCCTACGAGCAGTACTTC
CASRGGSSYEQYF
>-|TRBV11-2|-|TRBJ2-5
TGTGCCAGCAGCTCTATCCCAATATTCGGCCAGTACTTC
CASSSIPIFGQYF
>few|TRBV7-4|-|TRBJ2-3
TGTGCCAGCAGCCCCCACAGGGTTAGGCGACCTACGCAGTATTTT
CASSPHRVRRPTQYF
>-|TRBV5-1|-|TRBJ2-7
TGCGCCAGCAGCTTGGACGTGAGCGGGACACCATTAGGGGAGCAGTACTTC
CASSLDVSGTPLGEQYF
>-|TRBV5-1|-|TRBJ1-1
TGCGCCAGCTACAGGGAATTGGGGGAGATCACTGAAGCTTTCTTT
CASYRELGEITEAFF
>-|TRBV7-2|TRBD2|TRBJ2-4
TGTGCCAGCAGCTTAGCCGGGGGGGTAGACATTCAGTACTTC
CASSLAGGVDIQYF
>-|TRBV4-1|TRBD2|TRBJ2-1
TGCGCCGGCAGCCAGGGACTAGCGGCCTACAATGAGCAGTTCTTC
CAGSQGLAAYNEQFF
>-|TRBV5-1|TRBD2|TRBJ2-3
TGCGCCAGCAGCTTGGAAGCGGGGGGGCCTAATACGCAGTATTTT
CASSLEAGGPNTQYF
>-|TRBV7-2|-|TRBJ2-7
TGTGCCAGCAGCGCCCCAGGGGTGCTTACCTACGAGCAGTACTTC
CASSAPGVLTYEQYF
>-|TRBV5-6|-|TRBJ2-6
TGTGCCAGCGCCCACCGGCCCTCTGGGGCCAACGTCCTGACTTTC
CASAHRPSGANVLTF
>-|TRBV10-3|-|TRBJ2-1
TGTGCCATCAGTGATAAGAACAGGGCGATTGAGCAGTTCTTC
CAISDKNRAIEQFF
>-|TRBV5-1|TRBD2|TRBJ2-1
TGCGCCAGCAGCTTGGCCCCCAGCGGGGGGTACAATGAGCAGTTCTTC
CASSLAPSGGYNEQFF
>few|TRBV12-3/TRBV12-4|-|TRBJ1-4
TGTGCCAGCAGTTTAGAAGGGGGTTCTGGTGAAAAACTGTTTTTT
CASSLEGGSGEKLFF
>few|TRBV12-3/TRBV12-4|-|TRBJ2-7
TGTGCCAGCAGCCTCACCCCCGGGCCTACCCCGGGAGAGCAGTACTTC
CASSLTPGPTPGEQYF
>-|TRBV29-1|-|TRBJ2-6
TGCAGCGTTCTCTCTGGGGCCAACGTCCGGACTTTC
CSVLSGANVRTF
>few|TRBV5-1|-|TRBJ2-7
TGCGCCAGCAGCTTACTAGTGATGGGCGAGCAGTACTTC
CASSLLVMGEQYF
>-|TRBV5-1|TRBD1|TRBJ2-5
TGCGCCAGCAGCTTGAAACAGGGGCGAGTGGAGACCCAGTACTTC
CASSLKQGRVETQYF
>-|TRBV2|TRBD1|TRBJ1-1
TGTGCCAGCAGTCTAGTGACAGGGGGCGAGAAAGCTTTCTTT
CASSLVTGGEKAFF
>-|TRBV7-9|TRBD1|TRBJ2-7
TGTGCCAGCAGCCAAGGACAGGGGCGCCGGGACGAGCAGTACTTC
CASSQGQGRRDEQYF
>-|TRBV6-6|-|TRBJ2-3
TGTGCCAGCAGAAAGAAAGGGGCTAGCACAGATACGCAGTATTTT
CASRKKGASTDTQYF
>-|TRBV29-1|-|TRBJ1-2
TGCAGCGTTGCCAGTCTCTATGGCTACACCTTC
CSVASLYGYTF
>-|TRBV28|TRBD1|TRBJ2-7
TGTGCCAGCAGTTTTGAGGCAGGGGGCTACGAGCAGTACTTC
CASSFEAGGYEQYF
>few|TRBV13|TRBD1|TRBJ2-7
TGTGCCAGCAGCTCCCGCAGGGGGCAGGGCGAGCAGTACTTC
CASSSRRGQGEQYF
>-|TRBV5-1|TRBD1|TRBJ2-6
TGCGCCAGCAGCTTCTTAACCGGGACAGGGGGCGGAGGGGCCAACGTCCTGACTTTC
CASSFLTGTGGGGANVLTF
>few|TRBV29-1|-|TRBJ2-7
TGCAGCGTTGCGGCAGGAGAATACGAGCAGTACTTC
CSVAAGEYEQYF
>-|TRBV20-1|-|TRBJ2-7
TGCAGTGCTAGAGCGGGGGTCTCCTACGAGCAGTACTTC
CSARAGVSYEQYF
>-|TRBV24-1|TRBD1|TRBJ2-3
TGTGCCACCAGTGAGCATCCGGGACAGGGTCCCCTTAACACAGATACGCAGTATTTT
CATSEHPGQGPLNTDTQYF
>-|TRBV12-3/TRBV12-4|-|TRBJ1-2
TGTGCCAGCAGTTTTCGGGACGGGCTCGGCTATGGCTACACCTTC
CASSFRDGLGYGYTF
>-|TRBV9|TRBD2|TRBJ2-1
TGTGCCAGCAGCGAGTCTAGCGGGTTGGGGAATGAGCAGTTCTTC
CASSESSGLGNEQFF
>once|TRBV12-3/TRBV12-4|-|TRBJ2-2
TGTGCCAGCAGCCCACACCAGGGACTTCTAACCGGGGAGCTGTTTTTT
CASSPHQGLLTGELFF
>-|TRBV20-1|-|TRBJ2-3
TGCAGTGCTAGCGAGGGGGCGGGGGATACGCAGTATTTT
CSASEGAGDTQYF
>few|TRBV6-6|-|TRBJ2-3
TGTGCCAGCAGCCCCTCTAGAGATACGCAGTATTTT
CASSPSRDTQYF
>once|TRBV5-4|-|TRBJ1-5
TGTGCCAGCAGCTTGGATGGGGGTAGACAGCCCCAGCATTTT
CASSLDGGRQPQHF
>-|TRBV12-3/TRBV12-4|TRBD1|TRBJ2-3
TGTGCCAGCAGTTCCCAACCCGGGACAGGTTACACAGATACGCAGTATTTT
CASSSQPGTGYTDTQYF
>-|TRBV7-2|TRBD1|TRBJ2-1
TGTGCCAGCAGCACCCGGGACAGCTTAGGGGGCTACAATGAGCAGTTCTTC
CASSTRDSLGGYNEQFF
>few|TRBV20-1|-|TRBJ2-1
TGCAGTGCTAGATCCCCTCGGGGGGCGGGAGTCTACAATGAGCAGTTCTTC
CSARSPRGAGVYNEQFF
>-|TRBV29-1|-|TRBJ2-6
TGCAGCGTTGAATCAGCGGCTCTAGGGGCCAACGTCCTGACTTTC
CSVESAALGANVLTF
>-|TRBV4-3|TRBD2|TRBJ2-1
TGCGCCAGCAGCCAAGTCCCGCACGCTCTAGCGGGCTACAATGAGCAGTTCTTC
CASSQVPHALAGYNEQFF
>-|TRBV7-9|-|TRBJ2-3
TGTGCCAGCAGCCTTTTTCAGGGTCCAGATACGCAGTATTTT
CASSLFQGPDTQYF
>once|TRBV5-1|TRBD2|TRBJ2-1
TGCGCCAGCGCGGGACTAGCGGGGAGCTCCTACAATGAGCAGTTCTTC
CASAGLAGSSYNEQFF
>-|TRBV20-1|-|TRBJ1-4
TGCAGTGCTAGAACAGGGTTCGCAACTAATGAAAAACTGTTTTTT
CSARTGFATNEKLFF
>once|TRBV29-1|TRBD1|TRBJ2-2
TGCAGCGTTGTCGGGACAGTACACACCGGGGAGCTGTTTTTT
CSVVGTVHTGELFF
>-|TRBV12-3/TRBV12-4|-|TRBJ1-2
TGTGCCAGCAGTTTTGCCTACAGGGATCATGACTATGGCTACACCTTC
CASSFAYRDHDYGYTF
>-|TRBV6-5|-|TRBJ1-4
TGTGCCAGCAGTTATGCGGGGGGCGCGACTAATGAAAAACTGTTTTTT
CASSYAGGATNEKLFF
>-|TRBV29-1|-|TRBJ1-1
TGCAGCGTTGAAATCGGCCAGAACACTGAAGCTTTCTTT
CSVEIGQNTEAFF
>few|TRBV6-5|TRBD1|TRBJ1-2
TGTGCCAGCAGTTACTCGAGGGGGACAGGGGCCGTGGAAGTCTATGGCTACACCTTC
CASSYSRGTGAVEVYGYTF
>-|TRBV12-3/TRBV12-4|-|TRBJ2-3
TGTGCCAGCAAAGGTGATACGCAGTATTTT
CASKGDTQYF
>-|TRBV6-2/TRBV6-3|-|TRBJ2-1
TGTGCCAGCTTAGCGGATATATACAATGAGCAGTTCTTC
CASLADIYNEQFF
>-|TRBV29-1|TRBD2|TRBJ2-1
TGCAGCGTTGGGGGACTAGCGGGAGTGTCCTACAATGAGCAGTTCTTC
CSVGGLAGVSYNEQFF